The 21 T cell receptor beta chains given below trace back to one sample, sequenced in a study of cytomegalovirus exposure and HLA in healthy donors. It was with 60 Vbeta and 13 Jbeta primers that the PCR ran. The assay was immunoSEQ multiplex PCR, and TCRdb's table has in-frame clones only and misses some. Of fewer than 350,000 clones listed, approximately 90% are singletons. The sample comprised PBMCs. The receptors derive from a young woman in good health and CMV-seronegative.

J is TRBJ1-1 and V is TRBV28; the D is unclear. The V end was cut by 3 bases, the J end by 11 bases, with 13 bases between. Per the germline V gene, CDR1 is MDHEN and CDR2 is SYDVKM. The CDR3 is made up of 12 amino acids. The CDR3 loop reads CASSFRRGTAFF. CDR3 coding DNA: TGTGCCAGCAGTTTTCGGCGAGGAACGGCTTTCTTT. The whole variable domain, filled in from reference TRBV28 and TRBJ1-1, reads DVKVTQSSRYLVKRTGEKVFLECVQDMDHENMFWYRQDPGLGLRLIYFSYDVKMKEKGDIPEGYSVSREKKERFSLILESASTNQTSMYLCASSFRRGTAFFGQGTRLTVV.

The gene calls are TRBV5-1 and TRBJ2-1, with D possibly being TRBD2 (6 bases). Germline CDR1 reads SGHRS; CDR2 reads YFSETQ. The germline V and J ends were trimmed by 5 bases and 0 bases, with 15 bases remaining between them. This CDR3 spans 16 amino acids. CDR3 coding DNA: TGCGCCAGCAGGACCGGTGGGGGGAGCTCCTACAATGAGCAGTTCTTC. Residues: CASRTGGGSSYNEQFF.

On this clone: Mismatch with germline at one junction end may stem from a read error. The genes are TRBV7-9 and TRBJ1-4; 8 positions agree with TRBD1. This CDR3 region has 19 residues. The germline CDR1 and CDR2 sequences are SEHNR and FQNEAQ (reference sequence). The CDR3 here is CSSSLDFGQGGGRGEKLFF. The CDR3 DNA is TGTTCCAGCAGCTTAGACTTTGGACAGGGCGGGGGACGTGGTGAAAAACTGTTTTTT.

This rearrangement joins TRBV15 to TRBJ1-1, with TRBD1 matching 8 bases. V was clipped by 8 bases and J by 4 bases; unmatched bases: 6. This CDR3 is built from 13 residues. Germline CDR1 and CDR2: LNHNV and YYDKDF (reference sequence). The CDR3 sequence: CATQTGGGTEAFF. The CDR3 DNA reads as TGTGCCACCCAAACAGGGGGTGGCACTGAAGCTTTCTTT.

The chain carries TRBV2 and TRBJ1-4; the D is unclear. The CDR3 contains 15 residues. V gave up 7 bases and J gave up 0 bases, with 12 bases separating them. Germline V CDR1 and CDR2: SNHLY, FYNNEI. The CDR3 here is CASIERLATNEKLFF. The DNA of the CDR3 is TGTGCCAGCATCGAGAGGCTTGCAACTAATGAAAAACTGTTTTTT.

The chain has TRBV27 and TRBJ2-1; TRBD2 aligns across 10 bases. Germline CDR1 is MNHEY and CDR2 is SMNVEV (reference sequence). V lost 4 bases and J lost 6; bases outside the gene matches: 12. This CDR3 contains 17 residues. The CDR3 bases are TGTGCCAGCAGTTCATTCCTTAGCGGGGGGCGATCCAATGAGCAGTTCTTC. It is translated as CASSSFLSGGRSNEQFF.

The gene calls are TRBV19 and TRBJ2-7; the D gene is possibly TRBD1 (5 bases). Trimming removed 4 bases at V and 3 bases at J, with 22 bases between. Per the germline V gene, CDR1 is LNHDA and CDR2 is SQIVND (reference sequence). The CDR3 consists of 17 residues. The CDR3 loop reads CASSNPPGVVGHYEQYF. In DNA form, the CDR3 reads TGTGCCAGTAGTAATCCCCCGGGTGTCGTGGGGCACTACGAGCAGTACTTC.

The rearrangement links TRBV19 to TRBJ1-5; D is uncertain. The CDR3 has 15 amino acids. V gave up 0 bases and J gave up 0 bases, with 6 bases separating them. The V gene's germline CDR1 is LNHDA and CDR2 SQIVND (reference sequence). The DNA of the CDR3 is TGTGCCAGTAGTATAGAGAGTTATAGCAATCAGCCCCAGCATTTT. It codes for CASSIESYSNQPQHF. The full variable domain, its missing parts supplied by reference TRBV19 and TRBJ1-5, is DGGITQSPKYLFRKEGQNVTLSCEQNLNHDAMYWYRQDPGQGLRLIYYSQIVNDFQKGDIAEGYSVSREKKESFPLTVTSAQKNPTAFYLCASSIESYSNQPQHFGDGTRLSIL.

The chain is built from TRBV5-4 and TRBJ2-7; the match to TRBD1 covers 7 bases. The CDR3 is 14 amino acids. Germline assignment: CDR1 SGHNT and CDR2 YYREEE (reference sequence). The trim removed 3 bases at V and 0 bases at J, leaving 3 bases unmatched. CDR3 residues: CASSWDRSSYEQYF. The CDR3 nucleotides read TGTGCCAGCAGCTGGGACAGAAGCTCCTACGAGCAGTACTTC.

This clone was detected only a few times. The V call is TRBV4-1, the J call TRBJ2-7, with D possibly TRBD2 on 5 matching bases. Deletions cut 0 bases from V and 4 bases from J, with 31 bases between. The length of the CDR3 is 21 residues. CDR1 is MGHRA and CDR2 is YSYEKL in the germline V gene. CDR3 loop: CASSQEYGGDILKGHLYEQYF. The CDR3 bases are TGCGCCAGCAGCCAAGAATACGGAGGCGATATTTTAAAAGGGCACCTGTACGAGCAGTACTTC.

This clone appeared once. The chain employs TRBV18 and TRBJ2-7; tentatively, D is TRBD1 (6 bases). Trimming removed 2 bases from V and 6 bases from J, with 23 bases in between. Germline V CDR1 and CDR2: KGHSH, LQKENI. CDR3 size: 17 residues. CDR3 sequence: CASSPVNRARRKSEQYF. In DNA, the CDR3 is TGTGCCAGCTCACCAGTGAACAGGGCCCGAAGGAAATCCGAGCAGTACTTC.

The rearrangement joins TRBV1 to TRBJ2-1; the table's D call, TRBD2, has no DNA check behind it. TRBV1 is reported as a pseudogene. The CDR3 covers 17 residues. The CDR3 sequence is CTSSHPQPSGTYNEQFF. The DNA for the CDR3 is TGCACCAGCAGCCACCCACAACCTAGCGGGACCTACAATGAGCAGTTCTTC.

The chain combines TRBV7-2 with TRBJ2-7, with TRBD2 matching 8 bases. V shed 1 base, J shed 0 bases, and the junction held 8 bases outside the gene matches. Germline V CDR1 and CDR2: SGHTA, FQGNSA. The length of the CDR3 is 17 residues. This chain's CDR3 is CASSLGVPGLGSYEQYF. CDR3 DNA sequence: TGTGCCAGCAGCTTAGGGGTCCCGGGACTAGGCTCCTACGAGCAGTACTTC.

The rearrangement uses TRBV19 and TRBJ1-4; D is unclear. The CDR3 totals 15 residues. V lost 4 bases, J lost 7 bases, and 16 bases lay in between. Germline lookup yields CDR1 LNHDA and CDR2 SQIVND (reference sequence). CDR3 amino acids: CASSTLGKSGEKLFF. CDR3 nucleotide sequence: TGTGCCAGTAGTACCCTGGGCAAAAGCGGTGAAAAACTGTTTTTT.

This chain links TRBV7-8 with TRBJ2-5; 8 bases align to TRBD2. Germline V gene lookup returns CDR1 SGHVS and CDR2 FQNEAQ. After removal of 3 bases from V and 2 bases from J, the junction contained 8 bases not matched to a gene. The CDR3 is made up of 16 amino acids. CDR3 loop: CASSFRGPGGQETQYF. The DNA for the CDR3 is TGTGCCAGCAGCTTTCGGGGGCCGGGAGGGCAAGAGACCCAGTACTTC.

In DNA, the CDR3 is TGTGCCAGCAGCGGGACAGGGAGTTTTAGTGAGCAGTTCTTC. Translating it yields CASSGTGSFSEQFF. The chain joins TRBV9 to TRBJ2-1; 8 nucleotides agree with TRBD1. From germline, CDR1 is SGDLS and CDR2 YYNGEE. CDR3 size: 14 residues. Germline trimming cut 3 bases from V and 9 bases from J; bases unmatched to any gene: 8.

The chain uses TRBV5-1 and TRBJ1-1, with TRBD1 as a possible D gene (6 bases). The germline V gene has CDR1 SGHRS and CDR2 YFSETQ. The germline V and J ends were trimmed by 0 bases and 10 bases, with 7 bases remaining between them. The CDR3 has 11 amino acids. CDR3 in amino acids: CASSLGQVAFF. The DNA of the CDR3 is TGCGCCAGCAGCTTGGGACAGGTAGCTTTCTTT.

The chain uses TRBV4-1 and TRBJ2-7; 15 positions match TRBD2. CDR1 and CDR2 from the germline V gene are MGHRA and YSYEKL. The CDR3 is made up of 19 amino acids. After removal of 5 bases from V and 1 base from J, the junction contained 12 bases not matched to a gene. The CDR3 bases are TGCGCCAGCAGCTTATTATCGGGACTAGCGGGGGGAACTTCCTACGAGCAGTACTTC. Residues: CASSLLSGLAGGTSYEQYF.

The chain couples TRBV5-6 to TRBJ1-2; tentatively, D is TRBD1 (6 bases). Looked up from germline, CDR1 is SGHDT and CDR2 is YYEEEE. Between the trimmed V and J ends, which lost 2 bases and 4 bases, there was a span of 15 bases. This CDR3 has 15 residues. The DNA of the CDR3 is TGTGCCAGCAGCTTAGGTGGGACACAAGTCTATGGCTACACCTTC. This encodes CASSLGGTQVYGYTF.

V is TRBV7-3 and J is TRBJ1-2; 7 bases map to TRBD1. The ends lost 5 bases at V and 3 bases at J; junction bases unmatched: 6. The V gene's germline CDR1 is SGHTA and CDR2 FQGTGA. CDR3 length equals 14 residues. The CDR3 DNA is TGTGCCAGCAGCCTAGGTCAGGGGGACTATGGCTACACCTTC. Protein product: CASSLGQGDYGYTF.

The chain links TRBV5-1 to TRBJ2-3; D is uncertain. Germline lookup yields CDR1 SGHRS and CDR2 YFSETQ. The CDR3 extends over 14 amino acids. Between the trimmed V and J ends, which lost 4 bases and 2 bases, there was a span of 11 bases. CDR3 sequence: CASSLILNTDTQYF. In nucleotides, the CDR3 is TGCGCCAGCAGCCTGATACTGAACACAGATACGCAGTATTTT.